This T cell receptor (beta chain) was captured by sequencing in a study of T cell responses to AZD1222 COVID-19 vaccine. Study background: Second-dose intervals of approximately 4 or approximately 12 weeks were pooled. Whole-study results and caveats: Spike-spanning, vaccine-associated CD4 TCRs were dominant at 160-218 and 743-854. Reports say nearly half of spike-specific TCRs go after unmutated variant regions.

This clone was found once. Its antigen remains unknown. Sequencing was performed with immunoSEQ multiplex PCR; in TCRdb, only in-frame clones are kept and a portion is missing. This table holds around 160,000 clones, approximately 88% found once. The V gene's germline CDR1 is SGDLS and CDR2 YYNGEE. V shed 0 bases and J shed 4 bases, with 13 bases lying between them. This CDR3 is built from 15 residues. The sample in question was peripheral blood, obtained on day 0 of AZD1222 vaccination. The chain joins TRBV9 to TRBJ1-2; D perhaps matches TRBD1 (5 bases). The TCR originated in an adult in good health. The CDR3 reads CASSVGGEMGYGYTF. CDR3 DNA sequence: TGTGCCAGCAGCGTAGGAGGGGAGATGGGCTATGGCTACACCTTC.